What follows are 21 T cell receptor beta chains derived from one specimen sequenced in a study of metastatic and nonmetastatic thyroid tumors. The entire patient cohort was treatment-naive prior to thyroid surgery. TCRdb re-called clones via MiXCR from the PCR reads. The sample has some 16,000 clones, about 24% seen once. Sequences were obtained from tumor tissue. These receptors all come from a male donor with papillary thyroid cancer or a benign thyroid nodule (not recorded which). Some clones in this sample may be carry-over from other donors' samples.

This clone is judged medium-sized. The chain carries TRBV2 and TRBJ1-5; D is ambiguous. The germline V gene encodes CDR1 SNHLY and CDR2 FYNNEI. The CDR3 length is 13 residues. V was clipped by 4 bases and J by 4 bases, with 8 bases between them. CDR3 loop: CASSGWDNQPQHF. Here the CDR3 DNA reads TGTGCCAGCAGTGGGTGGGATAATCAGCCCCAGCATTTT.

The table lists this clone with many counts. The rearrangement joins TRBV28 to TRBJ1-5, with D perhaps matching TRBD1 (6 bases). The ends were cut back, 7 bases at V and 2 bases at J, with 18 bases in the middle. The germline V gene has CDR1 MDHEN and CDR2 SYDVKM. This CDR3 is built from 16 residues. The CDR3: CASKVEGGQGNQPQHF. As DNA, the CDR3 is TGTGCCAGCAAAGTAGAGGGGGGGCAGGGCAATCAGCCCCAGCATTTT.

This sequence joins TRBV20-1 and TRBJ2-7, with 8 bases that match TRBD1. Per germline, CDR1 DFQATT and CDR2 SNEGSKA (reference sequence). CDR3 size: 16 residues. J lost 4 bases, V lost 0 bases, and 11 bases had no gene match. The CDR3 nucleotides are TGCAGTGCTAGAGACCCTGACAGGGGTTTTTTATACGAGCAGTACTTC. It specifies CSARDPDRGFLYEQYF.

This clone was seen a few times. Compared with germline, one end of the junction differs, possibly owing to a read error. The chain links TRBV12-3 or TRBV12-4 to TRBJ2-2, with a tentative D call TRBD2 (5 bases). This CDR3 comprises 14 residues. The DNA of the CDR3 is TGTGTCAGCACCTTAGGAGTCAACACCGGGGAGTTGTTTTTT. This encodes CVSTLGVNTGELFF.

This clone was detected ten times or more. This rearrangement joins TRBV3-1 to TRBJ1-2; D is unclear. V lost 4 bases to trimming and J lost 8 bases, with 20 bases between them. Per germline, CDR1 LGHDT and CDR2 YNNKEL (reference sequence). The CDR3 loop spans 15 amino acids. The CDR3 DNA is TGTGCCAGCAGCCCCCCTGACACGGGTCTGAGGGGCTACACCTTC. This encodes CASSPPDTGLRGYTF.

The table lists this clone with a few counts. V is TRBV28 and J is TRBJ2-5; the match to TRBD1 covers 9 bases. Germline CDR1 and CDR2: MDHEN and SYDVKM. There are 15 residues in the CDR3. With V trimmed by 8 bases and J by 8 bases, 15 bases remained unmatched. The CDR3 sequence is CASRIQQGAGYTQYF. The CDR3 DNA reads as TGTGCCAGCCGAATTCAACAGGGGGCTGGATATACCCAGTACTTC.

By share, this clone counts as medium-sized. The J gene is TRBJ2-2, the V gene TRBV6-4; perhaps TRBD2 as D (7 bases). CDR1 and CDR2 (germline): MRHNA, SNTAGT. This CDR3 region has 15 residues. V lost 5 bases and J lost 2, with 12 bases in between. The CDR3, as DNA: TGTGCCAGCAGTCCGGGGGGCGACAACACCGGGGAGCTGTTTTTT. Its translation is CASSPGGDNTGELFF.

CDR3 sequence (DNA): TGTGCCTGGAGTGTCAGGGGGCAGTTCGTAGGTACGCAGTATTTT. Translated, it gives CAWSVRGQFVGTQYF. The J gene is TRBJ2-3, the V gene TRBV30, with 8 bases that match TRBD1. The CDR3 covers 15 residues. Germline CDR1 reads GTSNPN; CDR2 reads SVGIG (reference sequence). V lost 0 bases, J lost 8 bases, and 10 bases stayed unmatched.

At least ten counts were recorded for this clone. The chain employs TRBV28 and TRBJ1-5; D gene uncertain. The CDR3 is 17 amino acids. V lost 3 bases to trimming and J lost 0 bases, with 15 bases between them. The V gene's germline CDR1 is MDHEN and CDR2 SYDVKM. In DNA, the CDR3 is TGTGCCAGCAGTTTTATAGCGAACCCAAATAGCAATCAGCCCCAGCATTTT. Translating it yields CASSFIANPNSNQPQHF.

This clone has at least ten counts. This chain uses TRBV19 with TRBJ2-1; no clear D gene. Trimming stripped 1 base from V and 0 bases from J, with 7 bases between. CDR1 is LNHDA, CDR2 SQIVND, per germline (reference sequence). The CDR3 covers 15 residues. CDR3 amino acids: CASSIVACSYNEQFF. Written as DNA, the CDR3 is TGTGCCAGTAGTATAGTGGCGTGCTCCTACAATGAGCAGTTCTTC.

The J gene is TRBJ2-3, the V gene TRBV14; no firm D call. Germline assignment: CDR1 SGHDN and CDR2 FVKESK. The V and J ends lost 1 base and 5 bases respectively, with 10 bases between them. The CDR3 runs 14 residues. The CDR3 DNA is TGTGCCAGCAGCCAAGTAGATCTGGGAGATACGCAGTATTTT. It specifies CASSQVDLGDTQYF.

A few counts support this clone. This chain joins TRBV12-3 or TRBV12-4 and TRBJ2-3, with TRBD2 matching over 9 bases. V shed 5 bases, J shed 13 bases, and the junction held 25 bases outside the gene matches. CDR3 length: 18 residues. The CDR3 here is CASSPLAGLPSDTDTKYF. CDR3 in DNA: TGTGCCAGCAGTCCCCTAGCGGGGTTGCCTTCAGACACAGACACGAAGTATTTT.

This clone was observed at least ten times. Other DNA sequences of this sample code for an identical CDR3. The chain combines TRBV6-1 with TRBJ1-3; a possible D gene is TRBD1 (6 bases). The germline V gene has CDR1 MNHNS and CDR2 SASEGT. The CDR3 totals 16 residues. V was trimmed by 4 bases and J by 0 bases, leaving 13 bases between them. The CDR3 DNA sequence: TGTGCCAGCAGTGTTGGGGGCCCTGCCTCTGGAAACACCATATATTTT. Its translation is CASSVGGPASGNTIYF.

This rearrangement joins TRBV27 to TRBJ1-2, with D possibly TRBD1 on 5 matching bases. Germline V gives CDR1 MNHEY, CDR2 SMNVEV (reference sequence). V was cut by 3 bases and J by 8 bases, with 13 bases left in between. This CDR3 has 13 residues. The CDR3 coding sequence is TGTGCCAGCAGTTTTGCCGGGGCGAGAGGCTACACCTTC. Translating gives CASSFAGARGYTF.

This clone was seen more than once but under ten times. This may be a read error: a much more frequent sequence differs by one nucleotide. The chain combines TRBV6-1 with TRBJ2-1, with 12 nucleotides matching TRBD2. Trimming at V came to 7 bases and at J to 3 bases, leaving 4 bases not matched to a gene. The CDR3 is 15 residues long. Per germline, CDR1 MNHNS and CDR2 SASEGT. The CDR3 region has the DNA TGTGCCAGCATTCCGACTAGCGGGGGCTACAATGAGCAGTTCTTC. It encodes CASIPTSGGYNEQFF.

This clone was seen a handful of times. The chain links TRBV6-1 to TRBJ1-2; D unresolved. The CDR3 totals 16 residues. Germline V gives CDR1 MNHNS, CDR2 SASEGT. V lost 5 bases to trimming and J lost 8 bases, with 24 bases between them. The CDR3 coding sequence is TGTGCCAGCAGTCTCGCTACACCAGTGGGAGTGGAGGGCTACACCTTC. Its protein product is CASSLATPVGVEGYTF.

This clone has only a few counts. This rearrangement joins TRBV6-2 or TRBV6-3 to TRBJ1-1, with a possible D match to TRBD1 (6 bases). Germline CDR1 MNHEY, CDR2 SVGEGT. The CDR3 consists of 17 residues. Trimming removed 2 bases at V and 5 bases at J, with 21 bases between. CDR3 sequence: CASSYPPKGGVNTEAFF. The CDR3 coding sequence is TGTGCCAGCAGTTACCCCCCTAAAGGGGGAGTAAATACTGAAGCTTTCTTT.

This clone was observed at least ten times. This sequence joins TRBV7-9 and TRBJ1-1, with D uncertain. CDR1 is SEHNR and CDR2 is FQNEAQ in the germline V gene (reference sequence). The CDR3 loop spans 13 amino acids. V was pared by 5 bases and J by 3 bases, with 10 bases between. In nucleotides, the CDR3 is TGTGCCAGCAGCCACGACGCCGACACTGAAGCTTTCTTT. This translates into CASSHDADTEAFF.

This clone has a handful of counts. The chain uses TRBV11-2 and TRBJ1-2; 7 positions agree with TRBD1. Trimming cost V 4 bases and J 4 bases; bases outside gene matches: 12. The germline CDR1 and CDR2 sequences are SGHAT and FQNNGV. CDR3 size: 16 residues. Here the CDR3 reads CASSSPGRGVAYGYTF. CDR3 bases: TGTGCCAGCAGCTCCCCGGGCAGGGGGGTTGCCTATGGCTACACCTTC.

J is TRBJ2-7 and V is TRBV20-1; perhaps TRBD2 as D (5 bases). Germline V gene sequence: CDR1 DFQATT, CDR2 SNEGSKA (reference sequence). This CDR3 has 15 residues. V lost 1 base and J 2 bases, leaving 15 bases between the germline ends. In DNA, the CDR3 is TGCAGTGCTAGAGGGCTACTAGAGCCCCCCTACGAGCAGTACTTC. Amino acid sequence: CSARGLLEPPYEQYF.

The J gene is TRBJ2-7, the V gene TRBV20-1; 7 positions match TRBD1. Germline V gives CDR1 DFQATT, CDR2 SNEGSKA (reference sequence). The CDR3 loop spans 14 amino acids. J was trimmed by 4 bases and V by 2 bases; bases with no gene match: 8. The CDR3 DNA sequence: TGCAGTGCTAGACGTGAGGGGGCGCTTTACGAGCAGTACTTC. Protein: CSARREGALYEQYF.